The T cell receptor (beta chain) under discussion was sequenced for a study of identical twins. Study observations and caveats: Zero-insertion results could be subject to partial confounding by invariant MAIT and iNKT cells. Abundant cord blood beta clonotypes carried fewer insertions; memory repertoires showed none. It was out-of-frame TCR alpha sharing in monozygotic twins that models underestimated.

Germline-derived CDR1 and CDR2 are SEHNR and FQNEAQ (reference sequence). CDR3 length: 13 amino acids. The V segment lost 10 bases and the J segment 8 bases; nucleotides outside the gene matches: 10. In TCRdb, the 5' RACE reads were re-called with MiXCR into one record per CDR3 protein. The profile shows some 600,000 distinct CDR3 sequences, 7% to 7.5% of them singletons. With regard to this clonotype: Its antigen is unidentified.

Another study also made use of these data, one on yellow fever vaccine responses in identical twins.

The sequenced material came from PBMCs. The clonotype originates from a woman under 30 in good health. The chain has TRBV7-9 and TRBJ2-3, with 9 positions matching TRBD1. CDR3 amino acids: CATPGQGVGTQYF. The CDR3 DNA follows: TGTGCCACCCCGGGACAGGGTGTAGGTACGCAGTATTTT.